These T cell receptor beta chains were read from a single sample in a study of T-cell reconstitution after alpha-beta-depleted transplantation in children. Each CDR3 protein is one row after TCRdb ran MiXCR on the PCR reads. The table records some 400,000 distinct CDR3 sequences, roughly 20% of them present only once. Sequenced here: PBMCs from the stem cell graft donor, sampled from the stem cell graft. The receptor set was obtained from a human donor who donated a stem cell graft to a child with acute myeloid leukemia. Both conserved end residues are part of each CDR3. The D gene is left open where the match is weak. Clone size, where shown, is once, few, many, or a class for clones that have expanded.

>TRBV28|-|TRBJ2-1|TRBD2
TGTGCCAGCAGTCCGGGGACTAGAGCCTACAATGAGCAGTTCTTC
CASSPGTRAYNEQFF
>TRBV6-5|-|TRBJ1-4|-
TGTGCCAGCAGTAGACCGGGGATGGAACTGTTTTTT
CASSRPGMELFF
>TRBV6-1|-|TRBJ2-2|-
TGTGCCAGCACCCTACCCCCCGCCCTGAAGGGACTCGGGGAGCTGTTTTTT
CASTLPPALKGLGELFF
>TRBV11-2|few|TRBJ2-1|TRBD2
TGTGCCAGCACCCTGCTTGGGGTAGCGGGAGGGGCCCCATACAATGAGCAGTTCTTC
CASTLLGVAGGAPYNEQFF
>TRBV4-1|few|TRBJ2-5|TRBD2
TGCGCCAGCAGCCACGCCGGGACTAGCGGTATGGAGACCCAGTACTTC
CASSHAGTSGMETQYF
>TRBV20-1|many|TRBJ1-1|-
TGCAGTGCTAGAGACCCGGGACTTAGCACTGAAGCTTTCTTT
CSARDPGLSTEAFF
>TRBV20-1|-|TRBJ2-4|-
TGCAGTGCTAGTTCAGGGGACGTAGCCATTCAGTACTTC
CSASSGDVAIQYF
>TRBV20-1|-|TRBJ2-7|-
TGCAGTGCCCCATCCCAACTCCTTTACGAGCAGTACTTC
CSAPSQLLYEQYF
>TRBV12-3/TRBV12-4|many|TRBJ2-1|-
TGTGCCAGCAGTTTAGAGGGAGTCAGTATGTACAATGAGCAGTTCTTC
CASSLEGVSMYNEQFF
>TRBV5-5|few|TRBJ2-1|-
TGTGCCAGCAGCATCCGGGGGCGAGGTGAGCAGTTCTTC
CASSIRGRGEQFF
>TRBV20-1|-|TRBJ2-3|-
TGCAGTGCTAGAGATCTGGACTACCCTAGCACAGATACGCAGTATTTT
CSARDLDYPSTDTQYF
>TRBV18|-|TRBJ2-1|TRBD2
TGTGCCAGCTCACCAGTAGCGGGAGCCCATGAGCAGTTCTTC
CASSPVAGAHEQFF
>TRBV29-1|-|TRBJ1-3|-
TGCAGCGCAAGCAGGGACATCGGAAACACCATATATTTT
CSASRDIGNTIYF
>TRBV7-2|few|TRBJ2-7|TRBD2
TGTGCCAGCAGCTTAGGGGCGGGAGGGCAATACGAGCAGTACTTC
CASSLGAGGQYEQYF
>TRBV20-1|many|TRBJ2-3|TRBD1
TGCAGTGCAAGGACAGGGTGGACAGATACGCAGTATTTT
CSARTGWTDTQYF
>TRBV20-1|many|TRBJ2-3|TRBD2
TGCAGTGCCGCCGGACTAGCCTACCCCATTAGCACAGATACGCAGTATTTT
CSAAGLAYPISTDTQYF
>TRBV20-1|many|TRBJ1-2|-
TGCAGTGCTAGAGATTGGGCAGGTGACGGCTACACCTTC
CSARDWAGDGYTF
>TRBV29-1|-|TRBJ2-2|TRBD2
TGCAGCGTTGGGGGACTAGCGGGAGGGCGGAGCACCGGGGAGCTGTTTTTT
CSVGGLAGGRSTGELFF
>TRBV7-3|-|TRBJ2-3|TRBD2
TGTGCCAGCAGCCGAGGATACGGGGGGAGCACAGATACGCAGTATTTT
CASSRGYGGSTDTQYF
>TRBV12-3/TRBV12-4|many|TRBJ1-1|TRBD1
TGTGCCAGCAGTTCCGGGACAGGGGTGGGGAACACTGAAGCTTTCTTT
CASSSGTGVGNTEAFF
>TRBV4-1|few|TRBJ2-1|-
TGCGCCAGCAGCCAAGATCCGGAGACACCCTCAATGAGGCAGTTCTTC
CASSQDPETPSMRQFF
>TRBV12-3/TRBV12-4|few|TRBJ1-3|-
TGTGCCAGCAGTCCGTCAGGAAACACCATATATTTT
CASSPSGNTIYF
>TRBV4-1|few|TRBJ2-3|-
TGCGCCAGCAGCCAAGTAAGGGGCGCAGATACGCAGTATTTT
CASSQVRGADTQYF
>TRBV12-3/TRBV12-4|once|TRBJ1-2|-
TGTGCCAGCAGTCGCGTTCGGGGGGTTGAAGGCTACACCTTC
CASSRVRGVEGYTF
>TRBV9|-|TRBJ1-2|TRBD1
TGTGCCAGCAGCGGGGACAGGGGAGATGGCTACACCTTC
CASSGDRGDGYTF
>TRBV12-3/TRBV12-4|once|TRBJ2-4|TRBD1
TGTGCCAGCAGTTGGACAGGGGGCGAGACTCTAGCCAAAAACATTCAGTGCTTC
CASSWTGGETLAKNIQCF
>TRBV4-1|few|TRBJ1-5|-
TGCGCCAGCAGCCAAGAAGCCAATCAGCCCCAGCATTTT
CASSQEANQPQHF
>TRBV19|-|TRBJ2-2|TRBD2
TGTGCCAGTAGGAAGACTAGCGGGAGGGAGAACACCGGGGAGCTGTTTTTT
CASRKTSGRENTGELFF
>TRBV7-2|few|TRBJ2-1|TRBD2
TGTGCCAGCAGCATAAGGCTAGCGGGAAATGAGCAGTTCTTC
CASSIRLAGNEQFF
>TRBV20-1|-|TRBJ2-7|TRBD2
TGCAGTGCTAGAGAGGGGCGGGAGGTCCACGAGCAGTACTTC
CSAREGREVHEQYF
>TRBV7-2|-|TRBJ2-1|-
TGTGCCAGCAGCTTAGCCCTCTCATCCTACAATGAGCAGTTCTTC
CASSLALSSYNEQFF
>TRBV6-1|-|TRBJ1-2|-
TGTGCCAGCAGCAACAGGATTTATGGCTACACCTTC
CASSNRIYGYTF
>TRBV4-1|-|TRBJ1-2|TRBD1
TGCGCCAGCAGCCGGGGACAGGTCCCTCCCTACACCTTC
CASSRGQVPPYTF
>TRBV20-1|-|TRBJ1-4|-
TGCAGTGCTAGACCGGGCGCCTTGGGAGTTGAAAAACTGTTTTTT
CSARPGALGVEKLFF
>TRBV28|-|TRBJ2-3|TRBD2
TGTGCCAGCGGTGGGGCTAGCGGTTCTAGCACAGATACGCAGTATTTT
CASGGASGSSTDTQYF
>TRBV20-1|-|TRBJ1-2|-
TGCAGTGCTAGAGATCGGAGGAATGGCTGCACCTTC
CSARDRRNGCTF
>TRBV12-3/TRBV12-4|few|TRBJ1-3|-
TGTGCCAGCAGTTTGGGATACTCTGGAAACACCATATATTTT
CASSLGYSGNTIYF
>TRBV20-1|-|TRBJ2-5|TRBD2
TGCAGTGCGAGAAGTATTCGGGAGGGCCCCGAGACCCAGTACTTC
CSARSIREGPETQYF
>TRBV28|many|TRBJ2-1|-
TGTGCCTACTCAAGGGGTTCCTACAATGAGCAGTTCTTC
CAYSRGSYNEQFF
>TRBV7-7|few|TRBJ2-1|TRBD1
TGTGCTAGCAGCCCAGACAGGGTTAACGATGAGCAGTTCTTC
CASSPDRVNDEQFF
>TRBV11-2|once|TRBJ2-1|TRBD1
TGTGCCAGCAGCTCCGGACAGGCACCACCATACAATGAGCAGTTCTTC
CASSSGQAPPYNEQFF
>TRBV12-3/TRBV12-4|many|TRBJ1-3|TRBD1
TGTGCCAGCAGTCCATCAGGGGGCCGCTCTGGAAACACCATATATTTT
CASSPSGGRSGNTIYF
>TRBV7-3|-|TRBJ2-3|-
TGTGCCAGCAGCATAGGACTCACAGATACGCAGTATTTT
CASSIGLTDTQYF
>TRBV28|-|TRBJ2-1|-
TGTGCCAGCAGTTTCCGGGGCCCTTCCTACAATGAGAAGTTCTTC
CASSFRGPSYNEKFF
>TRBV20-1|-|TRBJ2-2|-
TGCAGTGCTAGAAAGAGCGGGAACACCGGGGAGCTGTTTTTT
CSARKSGNTGELFF
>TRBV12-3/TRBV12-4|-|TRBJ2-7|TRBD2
TGTGCCAGCAGTTTCGGATTAGCGGGAGACAGCTCCTACGAGCAGTACTTC
CASSFGLAGDSSYEQYF
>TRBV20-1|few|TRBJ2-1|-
TGCAGTGCTCAAGTGGTAGGCAGCCGGGGGTCCTACAATGAGCAGTTCTTC
CSAQVVGSRGSYNEQFF
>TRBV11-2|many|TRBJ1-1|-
TGTGCCAGCAGCTTAGACAGGGGCACTGAAGCTTTCTTT
CASSLDRGTEAFF
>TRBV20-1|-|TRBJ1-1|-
TGCAGTGCTAGGGGGCAGCAGAACACTGAAGCTTTCTTT
CSARGQQNTEAFF
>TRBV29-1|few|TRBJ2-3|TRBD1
TGCAGCGTTCCTGACAGGGTGTCAGATACGCAGTATTTT
CSVPDRVSDTQYF
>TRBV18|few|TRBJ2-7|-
TGTGCCAGCTCACCCACAGTGCAGTCCTACGAGCAGTACTTC
CASSPTVQSYEQYF
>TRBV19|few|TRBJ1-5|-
TGTGCCAGTAGTCGTTACAGGGAGGATCAGCCCCAGCATTTT
CASSRYREDQPQHF
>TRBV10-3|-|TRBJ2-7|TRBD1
TGTGCCATCAGTGACTTTGGGACAGGGGATGCCTACGAGCAGTACTTC
CAISDFGTGDAYEQYF
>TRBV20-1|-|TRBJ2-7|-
TGCAGTGCCATCGGGACGGCTTACGAGCAGTACTTC
CSAIGTAYEQYF
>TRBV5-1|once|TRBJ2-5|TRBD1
TGCGCCAGCAGCTTGGCGGACAGGGGGTTCATGGAGACCCAGTACTTC
CASSLADRGFMETQYF
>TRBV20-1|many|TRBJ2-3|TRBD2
TGCAGTGCACTAGCGGGAGGGAGAACAGATACGCAGTATTTT
CSALAGGRTDTQYF
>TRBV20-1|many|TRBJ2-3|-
TGCAGTGCTATCTCTGGGTTGGAGCGTACGCAGTATTTT
CSAISGLERTQYF
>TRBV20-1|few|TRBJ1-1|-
TGCAGCTTCGCCGATCCCGGGACGGGGGAGGCTGAAGCTTTCTTT
CSFADPGTGEAEAFF
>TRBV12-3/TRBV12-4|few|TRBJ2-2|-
TGTGCCAGCAGTCGGCCTCGGGAGCTGTTTTTT
CASSRPRELFF